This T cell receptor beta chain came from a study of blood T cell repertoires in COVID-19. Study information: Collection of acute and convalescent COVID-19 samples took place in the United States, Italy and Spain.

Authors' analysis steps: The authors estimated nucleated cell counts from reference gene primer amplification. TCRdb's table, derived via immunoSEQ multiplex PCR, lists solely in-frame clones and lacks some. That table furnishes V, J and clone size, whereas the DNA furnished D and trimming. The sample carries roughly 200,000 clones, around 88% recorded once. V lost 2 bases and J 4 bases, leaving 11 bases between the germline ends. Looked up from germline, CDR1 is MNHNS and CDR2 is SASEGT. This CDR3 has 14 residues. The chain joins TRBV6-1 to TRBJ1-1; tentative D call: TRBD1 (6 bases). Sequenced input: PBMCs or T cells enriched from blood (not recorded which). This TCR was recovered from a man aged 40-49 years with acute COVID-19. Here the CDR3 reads CASSEQGGGTEAFF. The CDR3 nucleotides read TGTGCCAGCAGTGAACAGGGAGGGGGCACTGAAGCTTTCTTT.